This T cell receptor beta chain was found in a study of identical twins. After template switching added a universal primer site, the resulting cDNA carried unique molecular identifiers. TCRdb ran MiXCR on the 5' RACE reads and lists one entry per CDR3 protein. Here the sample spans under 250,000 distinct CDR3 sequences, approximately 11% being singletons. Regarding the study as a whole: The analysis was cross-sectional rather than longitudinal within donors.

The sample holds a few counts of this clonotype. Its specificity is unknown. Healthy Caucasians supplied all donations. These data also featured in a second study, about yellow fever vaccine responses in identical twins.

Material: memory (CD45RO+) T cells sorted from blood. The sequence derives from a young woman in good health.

CDR3 sequence (DNA): TGTGCCAGCAGCTTAAATTCGTTCTACGAGCAGTACTTC. It codes for CASSLNSFYEQYF. This chain joins TRBV7-2 and TRBJ2-7; D is unclear. V lost 2 bases, J lost 3 bases, and 8 bases lay in between. Germline V CDR1 and CDR2: SGHTA, FQGNSA. The length of the CDR3 is 13 residues.